What follows are 22 T cell receptor beta chains derived from one specimen sequenced in a study of Ad26.COV2.S vaccination and SARS-CoV-2 variants. Measured with immunoSEQ multiplex PCR; TCRdb has only the in-frame clones, and not every one. Of around 370,000 clones in the sample, just over 90% were seen once. Sequenced here: peripheral blood, sampled after recovery from COVID-19. The receptors originated from a human donor who had recovered from COVID-19.

The chain has TRBV9 and TRBJ2-3, with D tentatively TRBD1 or TRBD2 (7 bases each). Between the trimmed V and J ends, which lost 5 bases and 4 bases, there was a span of 20 bases. CDR3 length equals 16 residues. The germline V gene has CDR1 SGDLS and CDR2 YYNGEE. The CDR3 loop reads CASSRQGGGHADTQYF. The CDR3 bases are TGTGCCAGCAGTCGCCAGGGGGGGGGCCACGCAGATACGCAGTATTTT.

This chain links TRBV7-9 with TRBJ1-1; no definite D call. The CDR3 spans 14 residues. Germline lookup yields CDR1 SEHNR and CDR2 FQNEAQ (reference sequence). V was trimmed by 4 bases and J by 1 base, leaving 10 bases between them. The CDR3 reads CASSYEGQNTEAFF. The CDR3 nucleotides are TGTGCCAGCAGCTATGAGGGTCAGAACACTGAAGCTTTCTTT.

This rearrangement joins TRBV11-2 to TRBJ1-1; no definite D call. The V end lost 1 base, the J end lost 1 base, and 13 bases lay between the germline ends. The germline gives CDR1 SGHAT, CDR2 FQNNGV. This CDR3 is 16 amino acids long. The CDR3 DNA is TGTGCCAGCAGCTTAGCACCTTATTCAGGGAACACTGAAGCTTTCTTT. Protein: CASSLAPYSGNTEAFF.

The chain couples TRBV27 to TRBJ2-7; D call uncertain. The CDR3 length is 13 residues. The germline gives CDR1 MNHEY, CDR2 SMNVEV (reference sequence). The V and J ends lost 3 bases and 5 bases respectively, with 11 bases between them. CDR3 amino acids: CASSLGPRDEQYF. The CDR3 DNA reads as TGTGCCAGCAGTTTGGGCCCCCGGGACGAGCAGTACTTC.

The chain combines TRBV7-9 with TRBJ2-2; D remains ambiguous. Trimming took off 5 bases at V and 5 bases at J, with 12 bases between the two ends. CDR3 length: 14 amino acids. The germline V gene has CDR1 SEHNR and CDR2 FQNEAQ (reference sequence). The CDR3 DNA sequence: TGTGCCAGCAGCGGCAGAGAGGTAACCGGGGAGCTGTTTTTT. Its translation is CASSGREVTGELFF.

The rearrangement links TRBV15 to TRBJ2-3, with 8 bases fitting TRBD2. The CDR3 is 16 amino acids. Trimming at V came to 1 base and at J to 2 bases, leaving 5 bases not matched to a gene. The germline CDR1 and CDR2 sequences are LNHNV and YYDKDF (reference sequence). The DNA for the CDR3 is TGTGCCACCAGCAGAGGAAGCGGGGGTCTCACAGATACGCAGTATTTT. Residues: CATSRGSGGLTDTQYF.

The chain is built from TRBV5-4 and TRBJ1-2, with a weak D call TRBD1 (6 bases). The ends were cut back, 1 base at V and 0 bases at J, with 10 bases in the middle. CDR1 and CDR2 (germline): SGHNT, YYREEE (reference sequence). CDR3 size: 15 residues. The CDR3 here is CASSLSRGTNYGYTF. The CDR3 nucleotides are TGTGCCAGCAGCTTGAGTAGGGGGACTAACTATGGCTACACCTTC.

This chain links TRBV14 with TRBJ1-2, with a weak D call TRBD1 (5 bases). This CDR3 contains 16 residues. The V gene's germline CDR1 is SGHDN and CDR2 FVKESK. Trimming stripped 0 bases from V and 5 bases from J, with 16 bases between. Written as DNA, the CDR3 is TGTGCCAGCAGCCAAGATATGGACGGGGGGGAGTATGGCTACACCTTC. It specifies CASSQDMDGGEYGYTF.

J is TRBJ1-1 and V is TRBV5-4; unclear D gene. Germline loops: CDR1 SGHNT, CDR2 YYREEE (reference sequence). The length of the CDR3 is 14 residues. V lost 1 base and J 0 bases, leaving 7 bases between the germline ends. The chain's CDR3 is CASSLPAMNTEAFF. The CDR3 DNA is TGTGCCAGCAGCTTGCCAGCCATGAACACTGAAGCTTTCTTT.

CDR3 DNA sequence: TGTGCCAGCAGTTTTACAGCGGGGAACTACGAGCAGTACTTC. Translated: CASSFTAGNYEQYF. J is TRBJ2-7 and V is TRBV27; 7 nucleotides align to TRBD2. V was pared by 3 bases and J by 3 bases, with 5 bases of the junction left unmatched. Germline V gives CDR1 MNHEY, CDR2 SMNVEV (reference sequence). This CDR3 comprises 14 residues.

The table lists this clone with a count of one. The chain combines TRBV7-9 with TRBJ1-1; TRBD1 agrees at 10 bases. The CDR3 sequence is 17 residues long. V shed 2 bases and J 3 bases; nucleotides not matched to a gene: 9. Germline values: CDR1 SEHNR, CDR2 FQNEAQ (reference sequence). CDR3 nucleotides: TGTGCCAGCAGCTTACGACCTATGGACAGGGGGGACACTGAAGCTTTCTTT. Encoded protein: CASSLRPMDRGDTEAFF.

The chain employs TRBV12-3 or TRBV12-4 and TRBJ1-2; 8 bases line up with TRBD1. J lost 6 bases, V lost 6 bases, and 6 bases had no gene match. The CDR3 extends over 13 amino acids. In DNA form, the CDR3 reads TGTGCCAGCAGCCGCATGACAGGGGATGGCTACACCTTC. Protein sequence: CASSRMTGDGYTF.

CDR3: CASWWGISGNTIYF. CDR3 bases: TGTGCCAGTTGGTGGGGCATCTCTGGAAACACCATATATTTT. J is TRBJ1-3 and V is TRBV6-1, with D tentatively TRBD1 (5 bases). The CDR3 has 14 amino acids. Between the trimmed V and J ends, which lost 9 bases and 0 bases, there was a span of 12 bases. From germline, CDR1 is MNHNS and CDR2 SASEGT.

This chain links TRBV15 with TRBJ1-4; D ambiguous. Germline values: CDR1 LNHNV, CDR2 YYDKDF (reference sequence). The length of the CDR3 is 17 residues. Trimming removed 3 bases at V and 3 bases at J, with 17 bases between. CDR3 residues: CATSSGKHEFSNEKLFF. The DNA of the CDR3 is TGTGCCACCAGCAGCGGGAAACATGAGTTCTCTAATGAAAAACTGTTTTTT.

The CDR3 region is CASSERLSGGGNEQFF. CDR3 DNA: TGCGCCAGCAGTGAGCGTCTTAGCGGGGGGGGAAATGAGCAGTTCTTC. The V call is TRBV10-1, the J call TRBJ2-1, with TRBD2 identical over 11 bases. The CDR3 has 16 amino acids. After removal of 2 bases from V and 7 bases from J, the junction contained 7 bases not matched to a gene. Looked up from germline, CDR1 is WNHNN and CDR2 is SYGVQD (reference sequence).

V is TRBV29-1 and J is TRBJ2-1, with D uncertain. CDR1 and CDR2 (germline): SQVTM, ANQGSEA. The V and J ends lost 6 bases and 7 bases respectively, with 10 bases between them. The CDR3 runs to 11 residues. CDR3 sequence reads: CSVYTRNEQFF. The CDR3 DNA is TGCAGCGTCTACACAAGGAATGAGCAGTTCTTC.

The chain combines TRBV9 with TRBJ1-2, with TRBD1 matching 9 bases. The junction had 6 bases not matched to a gene; V was cut back by 5 bases and J by 4 bases. Looked up from germline, CDR1 is SGDLS and CDR2 is YYNGEE. The CDR3 covers 14 residues. The CDR3 coding sequence is TGTGCCAGCAGTGGACAGGGGATAGGCTATGGCTACACCTTC. This translates into CASSGQGIGYGYTF.

The chain employs TRBV7-9 and TRBJ1-2, with 7 bases matching TRBD1. CDR1 and CDR2 from the germline V gene are SEHNR and FQNEAQ (reference sequence). The CDR3 sequence is 15 residues long. Unmatched junction bases numbered 8, after V lost 5 bases and J lost 2 bases. This chain's CDR3 is CASSTPGTENYGYTF. DNA for the CDR3: TGTGCCAGCAGCACTCCCGGGACAGAGAACTATGGCTACACCTTC.

This sequence joins TRBV10-3 and TRBJ2-7, with a possible D match to TRBD2 (7 bases). The V gene lost 9 bases and the J gene lost 3 bases, with 18 bases spanning the gap. The CDR3 has 14 amino acids. Germline CDR1 is ENHRY and CDR2 is SYGVKD. CDR3 coding DNA: TGTGCCATTAGGGGGGCGGGGGCAAGCTACGAGCAGTACTTC. Residues: CAIRGAGASYEQYF.

The chain combines TRBV6-5 with TRBJ2-7, with 7 bases identical to TRBD2. Germline CDR1 is MNHEY and CDR2 is SVGAGI. The CDR3 has 15 amino acids. With V trimmed by 1 base and J by 0 bases, 3 bases remained unmatched. CDR3 DNA: TGTGCCAGCAGTTACTTTTCTAGCGGCTCCTACGAGCAGTACTTC. As protein: CASSYFSSGSYEQYF.

CDR3 residues: CASSLGQYYEQYF. The CDR3 DNA reads TGTGCCAGCTCACTGGGACAGTACTACGAGCAGTACTTC. The gene calls are TRBV18 and TRBJ2-7; 7 bases align to TRBD1. V was clipped by 4 bases and J by 3 bases; unmatched bases: 3. The CDR3 has 13 amino acids. In germline, CDR1 is KGHSH, CDR2 LQKENI. Combining the CDR3 with reference TRBV18 and TRBJ2-7 gives the whole variable domain NAGVMQNPRHLVRRRGQEARLRCSPMKGHSHVYWYRQLPEEGLKFMVYLQKENIIDESGMPKERFSAEFPKEGPSILRIQQVVRGDSAAYFCASSLGQYYEQYFGPGTRLTVT.

The rearrangement joins TRBV7-8 to TRBJ1-5; D ambiguous. Trimming removed 1 base from V and 4 bases from J, with 8 bases in between. This CDR3 is 14 amino acids long. Germline loops: CDR1 SGHVS, CDR2 FQNEAQ. DNA for the CDR3: TGTGCCAGCAGCTTAGGAGGGCTAAATCAGCCCCAGCATTTT. This gives the protein CASSLGGLNQPQHF.